The 15 T cell receptor beta chains below come from one sample, sequenced in a study of OX40 agonist ivuxolimab in advanced cancers. Clones were sequenced by immunoSEQ multiplex PCR, and TCRdb holds only the in-frame ones, with some missing. This sample has tens of thousands of clones, with 80% to 90% found just once. Sequencing used CD4+ or CD8+ T cells sorted from blood, obtained in a trial of the OX40 agonist ivuxolimab. The receptor set was obtained from an adult with an advanced solid tumor such as melanoma, head and neck, liver or kidney cancer.

This clone was detected once. Written as DNA, the CDR3 is TGTGCCAGCAGCTCCCCCTTTGGCCGGGCTGGGAGCAATCAGCCCCAGCATTTT. It is translated as CASSSPFGRAGSNQPQHF. This chain uses TRBV5-6 with TRBJ1-5, with D unresolved. The CDR3 length is 18 residues. The germline V and J ends were trimmed by 3 bases and 1 base, with 20 bases remaining between them. The germline CDR1 and CDR2 sequences are SGHDT and YYEEEE.

V and J are TRBV4-1 and TRBJ1-6; the D is unclear. V dropped 4 bases and J dropped 7 bases, with 11 bases sitting between them. The CDR3 contains 14 residues. Germline V gives CDR1 MGHRA, CDR2 YSYEKL. The CDR3 sequence: CASSPTGPNSPLHF. DNA for the CDR3: TGCGCCAGCAGCCCTACGGGTCCCAATTCACCCCTCCACTTT.

The chain uses TRBV5-6 and TRBJ1-1; no reliable D call. The CDR3 runs 16 residues. Per the germline V gene, CDR1 is SGHDT and CDR2 is YYEEEE. Trimming shortened V by 1 base and J by 4 bases, and 17 bases separated the two germline ends. The CDR3 DNA sequence: TGTGCCAGCAGCTTGTTAGGTTTGGCTGGAGGCACTGAAGCTTTCTTT. Encoded protein: CASSLLGLAGGTEAFF.

The chain uses TRBV5-5 and TRBJ1-1, with 8 bases identical to TRBD1. Germline CDR1 and CDR2: SGHKS and YYEKEE (reference sequence). Germline trimming cut 0 bases from V and 5 bases from J; bases unmatched to any gene: 6. The CDR3 has 15 residues. Here the CDR3 reads CASSLGTGKMTEAFF. The CDR3 coding sequence is TGTGCCAGCAGCTTGGGGACAGGGAAAATGACTGAAGCTTTCTTT.

This rearrangement joins TRBV19 to TRBJ1-2; TRBD1 matches 8 bases. Trimming at V came to 5 bases and at J to 6 bases, leaving 14 bases not matched to a gene. Per germline, CDR1 LNHDA and CDR2 SQIVND (reference sequence). The CDR3 is made up of 16 amino acids. The CDR3 region has the DNA TGTGCCAGTAGTGATTTCCCGACAGGGGCGGGTAATGGCTACACCTTC. Amino acids: CASSDFPTGAGNGYTF.

This clone was counted a single time. The chain combines TRBV5-1 with TRBJ2-2, with D possibly being TRBD1 (6 bases). CDR1 SGHRS and CDR2 YFSETQ come from the germline V gene. Trimming pared 0 bases from V and 1 base from J, leaving 7 bases between. The CDR3 totals 15 residues. CDR3: CASSLDRENTGELFF. In DNA form, the CDR3 reads TGCGCCAGCAGCTTGGACAGGGAGAACACCGGGGAGCTGTTTTTT.

The rearrangement uses TRBV27 and TRBJ2-3; the D gene is possibly TRBD1 (5 bases). The germline gives CDR1 MNHEY, CDR2 SMNVEV (reference sequence). V was pared by 10 bases and J by 4 bases, with 21 bases between. The CDR3 has 15 amino acids. The CDR3 nucleotides read TGTGCCACCTCAACTTGGCAGGGCGGCGCAGATACGCAGTATTTT. Translating gives CATSTWQGGADTQYF.

This chain links TRBV7-9 with TRBJ1-6, with TRBD1 identical over 8 bases. The CDR3 spans 17 residues. The trim removed 6 bases at V and 10 bases at J, leaving 17 bases unmatched. CDR1 SEHNR and CDR2 FQNEAQ come from the germline V gene (reference sequence). CDR3 in amino acids: CASSYSDRALRGSPLHF. CDR3 bases: TGTGCCAGCAGTTATTCGGACAGGGCCCTCCGCGGCTCACCCCTCCACTTT.

The chain links TRBV2 to TRBJ2-1; D unclear. The V gene's germline CDR1 is SNHLY and CDR2 FYNNEI. Trimming took 7 bases from V and 6 from J, leaving 10 bases between them. The CDR3 is 12 amino acids. CDR3 protein: CASNPPGNEQFF. In DNA, the CDR3 is TGTGCCAGCAACCCTCCTGGCAATGAGCAGTTCTTC.

The V and J genes are TRBV6-1 and TRBJ1-1; TRBD1 agrees at 9 bases. Per the germline V gene, CDR1 is MNHNS and CDR2 is SASEGT. The CDR3 is 16 amino acids. V shed 4 bases and J 6 bases; nucleotides not matched to a gene: 12. CDR3 bases: TGTGCCAGCAGTGCCCGGGACAGGGCGATTTATCCTGAAGCTTTCTTT. Its protein is CASSARDRAIYPEAFF.

The V call is TRBV13, the J call TRBJ1-3; D ambiguous. CDR1 is PRHDT, CDR2 FYEKMQ, per germline (reference sequence). The CDR3 consists of 14 residues. Trimming stripped 5 bases from V and 1 base from J, with 9 bases between. The CDR3 spells CASSTGRSGNTIYF. Written as DNA, the CDR3 is TGTGCCAGCAGCACTGGCCGATCTGGAAACACCATATATTTT.

The chain combines TRBV5-1 with TRBJ2-3; D is unclear. Between the trimmed V and J ends, which lost 0 bases and 1 base, there was a span of 9 bases. The CDR3 loop spans 15 amino acids. CDR1 and CDR2 (germline): SGHRS, YFSETQ. The CDR3 DNA is TGCGCCAGCAGCTTGGGGCTAACTGGCACAGATACGCAGTATTTT. The encoded protein is CASSLGLTGTDTQYF.

V usage is TRBV9 and J usage is TRBJ2-5, with 8 bases identical to TRBD2. The end of the DNA is better explained by TRBJ2-7, so the J call may be wrong. The CDR3 sequence is 15 residues long. Germline V CDR1 and CDR2: SGDLS, YYNGEE. This CDR3 reads CASSVASGPTYEQYF. As DNA, the CDR3 is TGTGCCAGCAGCGTAGCTAGCGGGCCGACCTACGAGCAGTACTTC.

The chain links TRBV7-7 to TRBJ1-1, with TRBD1 identical over 9 bases. The CDR3 has 15 amino acids. The germline gives CDR1 SSHAT, CDR2 FNYEAQ (reference sequence). V lost 5 bases and J lost 4; bases outside the gene matches: 8. For the CDR3, the DNA is TGTGCCAGCAGCCCGGGGACAGGGTTGCTCACTGAAGCTTTCTTT. Translated, it gives CASSPGTGLLTEAFF.

The chain recombines TRBV2 with TRBJ2-3; unclear D gene. The CDR3 totals 11 residues. Germline V gives CDR1 SNHLY, CDR2 FYNNEI. Deletions cut 3 bases from V and 11 bases from J, with 9 bases between. The CDR3 loop reads CASSDRARQYF. The CDR3 DNA follows: TGTGCCAGCAGTGACCGGGCCAGGCAGTATTTT.